The 28 T cell receptor beta chains below all came from one sample that was sequenced in a study of cytomegalovirus exposure and HLA in healthy donors. Use of 60 Vbeta and 13 Jbeta primers characterized the PCR. The data were produced by immunoSEQ multiplex PCR, yet TCRdb's version contains in-frame clones alone and is incomplete. The repertoire has some 140,000 clones, around 10% of them found once; the top ten carry roughly 6.4%. The sample comprised PBMCs. The receptors were sampled from a woman aged 40 to 49 in good health and CMV-seropositive.

This clone was detected only a few times. V is TRBV5-6 and J is TRBJ2-2; 10 nucleotides align to TRBD2. Per the germline V gene, CDR1 is SGHDT and CDR2 is YYEEEE. The CDR3 spans 16 residues. J lost 6 bases, V lost 6 bases, and 11 bases had no gene match. CDR3 loop: CASTLGASGGPGELFF. The CDR3 region has the DNA TGTGCCAGCACCCTAGGGGCTAGCGGGGGACCCGGGGAGCTGTTTTTT. Using reference TRBV5-6 and TRBJ2-2 for the parts outside the CDR3, the full variable domain is DAGVTQSPTHLIKTRGQQVTLRCSPKSGHDTVSWYQQALGQGPQFIFQYYEEEERQRGNFPDRFSGHQFPNYSSELNVNALLLGDSALYLCASTLGASGGPGELFFGEGSRLTVL.

As regards this clone: Compared with germline, one end of the junction differs, possibly owing to a read error. The V gene is TRBV5-6, the J gene TRBJ2-3, with TRBD2 identical over 8 bases. The CDR3 loop spans 16 amino acids. Germline V gene sequence: CDR1 SGHDT, CDR2 YYEEEE. The CDR3 DNA reads as TGTGCCGGCAGCTTAGAGGAACGGGGGGGAACAGATACGCAGTATTTT. Translating gives CAGSLEERGGTDTQYF.

Only a few counts were recorded for this clone. The V gene is TRBV5-1, the J gene TRBJ1-1; D gene unclear. Germline V lookup: CDR1 SGHRS, CDR2 YFSETQ. This CDR3 has 11 amino acids. Between the trimmed V and J ends, which lost 3 bases and 5 bases, there was a span of 5 bases. CDR3 residues: CASSSRTEAFF. The CDR3 DNA reads as TGCGCCAGCAGCTCCCGTACTGAAGCTTTCTTT.

This clone was counted between two and nine times. This chain links TRBV19 with TRBJ1-4; D is perhaps TRBD1 (5 bases). The CDR3 has 13 amino acids. Trimming pared 5 bases from V and 5 bases from J, leaving 9 bases between. Per germline, CDR1 LNHDA and CDR2 SQIVND (reference sequence). The CDR3 DNA sequence: TGTGCCAGTAGTGCGGGGACGAATGAAAAACTGTTTTTT. It translates to CASSAGTNEKLFF.

This clone was found a few times. The chain carries TRBV5-1 and TRBJ1-1; weak D call: TRBD1 (5 bases). CDR1 and CDR2 (germline): SGHRS, YFSETQ. The CDR3 is 15 amino acids. V lost 0 bases to trimming and J lost 0 bases, with 9 bases between them. CDR3 nucleotide sequence: TGCGCCAGCAGCTTGGTAGCCAGGGTGAACACTGAAGCTTTCTTT. Protein sequence: CASSLVARVNTEAFF.

A word on this clone: Germline is not matched at one junction end, which may reflect a read error. J is TRBJ2-2 and V is TRBV5-1; TRBD1 might be the D (7 bases). The CDR3 totals 14 residues. Germline assignment: CDR1 SGHRS and CDR2 YFSETQ. The CDR3 DNA reads as TGCGCCAGCAGATTGGAGGGGGCTGCAGGGGAGCTGTTTTTT. This codes for CASRLEGAAGELFF.

The CDR3 DNA sequence: TGTGCCAGCAGCTCCCCAGGGATTCCCTCCTACGAGCAGTACTTC. Protein sequence: CASSSPGIPSYEQYF. The chain has TRBV5-4 and TRBJ2-7; the D gene is possibly TRBD1 (5 bases). This CDR3 has 15 residues. The V end lost 3 bases, the J end lost 0 bases, and 13 bases lay between the germline ends. Germline values: CDR1 SGHNT, CDR2 YYREEE (reference sequence). Full variable domain (missing parts from reference TRBV5-4 and TRBJ2-7): ETGVTQSPTHLIKTRGQQVTLRCSSQSGHNTVSWYQQALGQGPQFIFQYYREEENGRGNFPPRFSGLQFPNYSSELNVNALELDDSALYLCASSSPGIPSYEQYFGPGTRLTVT.

The sample holds a few counts of this clone. The chain combines TRBV7-2 with TRBJ1-1, with a possible D match to TRBD1 (6 bases). Germline V gives CDR1 SGHTA, CDR2 FQGNSA. The CDR3 consists of 14 residues. V was pared by 1 base and J by 9 bases, with 15 bases between. The CDR3 here is CASSLDLGAGKAFF. The CDR3 bases are TGTGCCAGCAGCTTAGATTTGGGGGCCGGGAAAGCTTTCTTT.

This clone has just a few counts. This CDR3 fails to terminate in the conserved phenylalanine or tryptophan, so it likely reflects a read error. The limits of the CDR3 on the DNA are not certain, so only TCRdb's listed CDR3 is given. The rearrangement joins TRBV4-1 to TRBJ2-3; no DNA check was done on the table's D call, TRBD1. Germline CDR1 reads MGHRA; CDR2 reads YSYEKL. Both ends counted, the CDR3 spans 15 residues. The CDR3 here is CASSLSSGATDTKYL.

The chain has TRBV5-1 and TRBJ1-2; D is undetermined. The length of the CDR3 is 14 residues. Trimming took off 0 bases at V and 2 bases at J, with 8 bases between the two ends. The germline V gene encodes CDR1 SGHRS and CDR2 YFSETQ. CDR3 sequence reads: CASSLVHSNYGYTF. The CDR3 nucleotides read TGCGCCAGCAGCTTGGTTCACTCAAACTATGGCTACACCTTC.

The chain has TRBV7-9 and TRBJ1-1; D gene ambiguous. The V and J ends lost 6 bases and 0 bases respectively, with 8 bases between them. The germline V gene has CDR1 SEHNR and CDR2 FQNEAQ (reference sequence). This CDR3 region has 13 residues. The CDR3 nucleotides are TGTGCCAGCAGTCTAGACGTGAACACTGAAGCTTTCTTT. It specifies CASSLDVNTEAFF.

This clone was seen a handful of times. The genes are TRBV18 and TRBJ1-2; D call uncertain. V was pared by 1 base and J by 3 bases, with 12 bases between. The CDR3 is made up of 15 amino acids. From germline, CDR1 is KGHSH and CDR2 LQKENI. DNA for the CDR3: TGTGCCAGCTCACCACTTCGGGGAGTAGACTATGGCTACACCTTC. Protein sequence: CASSPLRGVDYGYTF.

This chain links TRBV2 with TRBJ2-2; 7 nucleotides line up with TRBD1. Germline V gene sequence: CDR1 SNHLY, CDR2 FYNNEI. V shed 7 bases, J shed 4 bases, and the junction held 9 bases outside the gene matches. The CDR3 extends over 15 amino acids. As DNA, the CDR3 is TGTGCCAGCACCTCATTGACAGGGTTCACCGGGGAGCTGTTTTTT. As protein: CASTSLTGFTGELFF.

This clone has just a few counts. This chain connects TRBV6-5 to TRBJ2-1, with a tentative D call TRBD2 (6 bases). Trimming took off 6 bases at V and 0 bases at J, with 12 bases between the two ends. This CDR3 region has 15 residues. Germline CDR1 is MNHEY and CDR2 is SVGAGI. The CDR3 region is CASRSSGGSYNEQFF. CDR3 nucleotide sequence: TGTGCCAGCAGATCGTCCGGGGGCTCCTACAATGAGCAGTTCTTC.

This chain joins TRBV29-1 and TRBJ1-1, with no clear D. Trimming stripped 3 bases from V and 8 bases from J, with 13 bases between. Germline values: CDR1 SQVTM, CDR2 ANQGSEA. This CDR3 is 12 amino acids long. This CDR3 reads CSVDLMVGEAFF. CDR3 nucleotides: TGCAGCGTTGATTTGATGGTCGGGGAAGCTTTCTTT.

The chain couples TRBV2 to TRBJ1-1; no reliable D call. The CDR3 extends over 12 amino acids. Germline V lookup: CDR1 SNHLY, CDR2 FYNNEI. Trimming removed 1 base from V and 8 bases from J, with 8 bases in between. The CDR3 bases are TGTGCCAGCAGTGAAGATACGAGAGAAGCTTTCTTT. Translating it yields CASSEDTREAFF.

In its sample, this clone was seen a few times. This sequence joins TRBV21-1 and TRBJ1-4. TRBV21-1 is an annotated pseudogene. This CDR3 region has 17 residues. This CDR3 reads CASSRPRRDYRHEKLFF. In DNA form, the CDR3 reads TGTGCCAGCAGCCGCCCCAGGAGGGACTACAGGCATGAAAAACTGTTTTTT.

In regard to this clone: In the same sample, other DNA sequences code for this CDR3. The gene calls are TRBV2 and TRBJ2-2; possible D gene TRBD1, 6 bases. Germline V CDR1 and CDR2: SNHLY, FYNNEI. V gave up 7 bases and J gave up 0 bases, with 9 bases separating them. The CDR3 is 14 amino acids. Here the CDR3 DNA reads TGTGCCAGCATTCGGACAGCGAACACCGGGGAGCTGTTTTTT. Protein product: CASIRTANTGELFF.

The chain has TRBV12-5 and TRBJ2-2; 7 bases align to TRBD1. Germline assignment: CDR1 LGHNT and CDR2 FRNRAP. The CDR3 loop spans 15 amino acids. V trimming: 8 bases; J trimming: 6 bases; junction bases outside the gene matches: 12. CDR3 nucleotide sequence: TGTGCTAGTCTACAGGGGCTTTCCTGGGCCGGGGAGCTGTTTTTT. Translating gives CASLQGLSWAGELFF.

The chain couples TRBV18 to TRBJ2-7, with D maybe TRBD2 (6 bases). Germline V gene sequence: CDR1 KGHSH, CDR2 LQKENI. V was cut by 6 bases and J by 0 bases, with 12 bases left in between. This CDR3 contains 14 residues. CDR3 DNA: TGTGCCAGCTCGCGGGATTCCAGCTCCTACGAGCAGTACTTC. This gives the protein CASSRDSSSYEQYF.

Only a few counts were recorded for this clone. The J gene is TRBJ1-1, the V gene TRBV29-1; 8 bases agree with TRBD1. J lost 0 bases, V lost 2 bases, and 5 bases had no gene match. Germline V lookup: CDR1 SQVTM, CDR2 ANQGSEA. CDR3 length: 15 amino acids. CDR3 bases: TGCAGCGTTGAAACAGGGGGAGCTGTGAACACTGAAGCTTTCTTT. It codes for CSVETGGAVNTEAFF.

This clone was observed a few times. The CDR3 loop is CASSQFMGPTEAFF. The CDR3 DNA reads as TGCGCCAGCAGCCAGTTTATGGGCCCTACTGAAGCTTTCTTT. J is TRBJ1-1 and V is TRBV5-1, with no clear D. The CDR3 totals 14 residues. The germline V and J ends were trimmed by 4 bases and 5 bases, with 15 bases remaining between them. In germline, CDR1 is SGHRS, CDR2 YFSETQ. Based on the CDR3 plus reference TRBV5-1 and TRBJ1-1, the full variable domain is KAGVTQTPRYLIKTRGQQVTLSCSPISGHRSVSWYQQTPGQGLQFLFEYFSETQRNKGNFPGRFSGRQFSNSRSEMNVSTLELGDSALYLCASSQFMGPTEAFFGQGTRLTVV.

The V gene is TRBV6-5, the J gene TRBJ1-5; D may be TRBD1 (6 bases). Germline CDR1 and CDR2: MNHEY and SVGAGI. Trimming stripped 2 bases from V and 2 bases from J, with 10 bases between. This CDR3 has 15 residues. In DNA, the CDR3 is TGTGCCAGCAGTTACGGGACACCAGGCAATCAGCCCCAGCATTTT. Translating it yields CASSYGTPGNQPQHF.

The rearrangement joins TRBV4-2 to TRBJ2-3; 8 bases fit TRBD2. In germline, CDR1 is LGHNA, CDR2 YNFKEQ. Trimming removed 2 bases from V and 3 bases from J; junction bases left unmatched: 7. The CDR3 runs to 16 residues. In DNA form, the CDR3 reads TGTGCCAGCAGCCAACATAGCGGGGATTGGACAGATACGCAGTATTTT. Encoded protein: CASSQHSGDWTDTQYF.

Written as DNA, the CDR3 is TGTGCCAGCAGTGAGGGGCTATCGAATGAGCAGTACTTC. It translates to CASSEGLSNEQYF. The rearrangement links TRBV6-1 to TRBJ2-7, with a tentative D call TRBD1 (5 bases). Germline V gene data show CDR1 as MNHNS and CDR2 as SASEGT. V was cut by 3 bases and J by 7 bases, with 13 bases left in between. The CDR3 consists of 13 residues.

The J gene is TRBJ1-5, the V gene TRBV9, with 7 bases identical to TRBD1. In germline, CDR1 is SGDLS, CDR2 YYNGEE. V shed 3 bases, J shed 0 bases, and the junction held 21 bases outside the gene matches. CDR3 size: 21 residues. CDR3 region: CASSARRQGRGSPYSNQPQHF. CDR3 bases: TGTGCCAGCAGCGCAAGACGACAGGGTAGGGGCTCTCCATATAGCAATCAGCCCCAGCATTTT.

With respect to this clone: Sequence at one end of the junction differs from germline and may be a read error. In the same sample, other DNA sequences code for this CDR3. The chain joins TRBV7-6 to TRBJ2-2; D is possibly TRBD1 (5 bases). CDR1 and CDR2 (germline): SGHVS, FNYEAQ. The CDR3 contains 14 residues. For the CDR3, the DNA is TGTGCCAGCAGCCCCCTATTGGACACTGGGGAGCTGTTTTTT. Translated, it gives CASSPLLDTGELFF.

This clone was picked up a small number of times. This sequence joins TRBV6-1 and TRBJ2-2, with TRBD2 matching over 9 bases. The junction had 2 bases not matched to a gene; V was cut back by 1 base and J by 5 bases. The germline CDR1 and CDR2 sequences are MNHNS and SASEGT. This CDR3 region has 15 residues. The CDR3 is CASSEVTSGTGELFF. CDR3 sequence (DNA): TGTGCCAGCAGTGAAGTGACTAGCGGAACCGGGGAGCTGTTTTTT.